The T cell receptor (beta chain) described here comes from a study of T cell changes during pregnancy in multiple sclerosis. Data came from immunoSEQ multiplex PCR; TCRdb stores just in-frame clones and leaves some out. The table lists under 110,000 clones, around 90% of them singletons. The junction had 1 base not matched to a gene; V was cut back by 5 bases and J by 0 bases. This CDR3 is 15 amino acids long. CDR1 is MDHEN, CDR2 SYDVKM, per germline. The sample holds one count of this clone. The receptor was isolated from a female donor with multiple sclerosis, enrolled in a pregnancy study. This sequence joins TRBV28 and TRBJ2-4, with 10 bases identical to TRBD2. The material was peripheral blood, obtained in the second trimester of pregnancy. The CDR3 DNA follows: TGTGCCAGCAGTCTAGCGGGGGAAGCCAAAAACATTCAGTACTTC. This codes for CASSLAGEAKNIQYF.